The clone carrying this TCR beta chain has ten or more counts. TCRdb re-analysed the 5' RACE reads in MiXCR, keeping a single row per CDR3 protein. The sample has around 67,000 distinct CDR3 sequences, about 15% seen once. These data originate in a study of HIV-infected patients and healthy controls. The TCR sequence derives from a human donor in good health. The sequencing sample was made of CD4+ T cells from blood.

In DNA, the CDR3 is TGCAGTGGACAGACAGGGCTGATCGTCTCACCCCTCCACTTT. The encoded protein is CSGQTGLIVSPLHF. The rearrangement joins TRBV29-1 to TRBJ1-6, with 7 bases identical to TRBD1. Germline-derived CDR1 and CDR2 are SQVTM and ANQGSEA. There are 14 residues in the CDR3.